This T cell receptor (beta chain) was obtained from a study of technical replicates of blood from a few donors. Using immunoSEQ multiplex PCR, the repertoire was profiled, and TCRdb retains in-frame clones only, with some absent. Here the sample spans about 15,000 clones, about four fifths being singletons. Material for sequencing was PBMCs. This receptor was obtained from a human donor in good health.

The CDR3 reads CASSPDSLNTEAFF. The DNA for the CDR3 is TGTGCCAGCTCACCGGACAGTCTGAACACTGAAGCTTTCTTT. This chain joins TRBV18 and TRBJ1-1; D is perhaps TRBD1 (6 bases). Germline V gives CDR1 KGHSH, CDR2 LQKENI. The CDR3 is 14 amino acids. Trimming stripped 3 bases from V and 0 bases from J, with 8 bases between.